This is a list of T cell receptor beta chains from one sample in a study of monozygotic twins with inflammatory bowel disease. TCRdb re-called the 5' RACE reads; every CDR3 protein appears as one record, without DNA. The listing records 310,000 or so distinct CDR3 sequences. The sequenced sample was blood. The receptors shown here come from a human donor with ulcerative colitis or Crohn's disease, or a healthy co-twin of an affected twin (not recorded which). Both conserved end residues are part of each CDR3. Fields, in order: CDR3 length, J gene, V gene, CDR3 protein.

CDR3 length: 18; J gene: TRBJ2-3; V gene: TRBV5-1; CDR3 protein: CASSLEGQGARGTDTQYF
CDR3 length: 18; J gene: TRBJ2-2; V gene: TRBV11-2; CDR3 protein: CASSLRSPTETDTGELFF
CDR3 length: 13; J gene: TRBJ1-1; V gene: TRBV20-1; CDR3 protein: CSARGSRATEAFF
CDR3 length: 13; J gene: TRBJ2-7; V gene: TRBV11-2; CDR3 protein: CASSVQGFGEQYF
CDR3 length: 17; J gene: TRBJ2-1; V gene: TRBV4-1; CDR3 protein: CASSQGLALAVDNEQFF
CDR3 length: 11; J gene: TRBJ1-2; V gene: TRBV29-1; CDR3 protein: CSVNDGVSYTF
CDR3 length: 13; J gene: TRBJ1-1; V gene: TRBV30; CDR3 protein: CAWNSLRLGKAFF
CDR3 length: 16; J gene: TRBJ2-5; V gene: TRBV4-1; CDR3 protein: CASSQASGGAWETQYF
CDR3 length: 11; J gene: TRBJ2-7; V gene: TRBV29-1; CDR3 protein: CSVDTGIEQYF
CDR3 length: 14; J gene: TRBJ2-1; V gene: TRBV5-5; CDR3 protein: CASSAPLLVYEQFF
CDR3 length: 15; J gene: TRBJ1-4; V gene: TRBV9; CDR3 protein: CASSLREGGNEKLFF
CDR3 length: 17; J gene: TRBJ2-3; V gene: TRBV7-9; CDR3 protein: CASSPRGDRENADTQYF
CDR3 length: 15; J gene: TRBJ2-1; V gene: TRBV6-1; CDR3 protein: CACNTGLAGNNEQFF
CDR3 length: 12; J gene: TRBJ2-1; V gene: TRBV5-6; CDR3 protein: CASSFGLNEQFF
CDR3 length: 17; J gene: TRBJ2-6; V gene: TRBV6-2/TRBV6-3; CDR3 protein: CASSVQGPPTRANVLTF
CDR3 length: 15; J gene: TRBJ2-7; V gene: TRBV13; CDR3 protein: CASSFGQTVLYEQYF